This passage covers 2 T cell receptor beta chains from one sample sequenced in a study of early T cells in non-severe SARS-CoV-2 infection. TCRdb re-called the 5' RACE reads through MiXCR, storing one row per CDR3 protein. The data contain roughly 17,000 distinct CDR3 sequences, about 5% of them singletons. Sequences were derived from whole blood, sampled at baseline. The receptors were sampled from an adult who was a healthcare worker with PCR-confirmed SARS-CoV-2 infection or an uninfected control (not recorded which).

This clonotype was picked up a small number of times. V is TRBV19 and J is TRBJ2-5, with a tentative D call TRBD2 (6 bases). This CDR3 is 15 amino acids long. In germline, CDR1 is LNHDA, CDR2 SQIVND (reference sequence). V was trimmed by 2 bases and J by 2 bases, leaving 12 bases between them. For the CDR3, the DNA is TGTGCCAGTAGTATAAAGTGGGGGGTTCAAGAGACCCAGTACTTC. It is translated as CASSIKWGVQETQYF.

Ten or more counts support this clonotype. V gene TRBV9 combines with J gene TRBJ1-1; 7 bases are shared with TRBD1. J gave up 10 bases and V 3 bases, and 9 bases lay outside the gene matches. The CDR3 sequence is 13 residues long. Per the germline V gene, CDR1 is SGDLS and CDR2 is YYNGEE. The CDR3 DNA reads as TGTGCCAGCAGCGAGGGACAGACCGGGGGAGCTTTCTTT. Its protein is CASSEGQTGGAFF.